These 30 T cell receptor beta chains were all obtained from the same sample, sequenced in a study of T and B cells in COVID-19 patients. Multiplex PCR with BIOMED2 TRB-A/B primer pools amplified TRB rearrangements. TCRdb re-called the multiplex PCR reads through MiXCR, storing one row per CDR3 protein. The sample records some 13,000 distinct CDR3 sequences, approximately 24% being singletons. TRB was amplified from approximately 250-480 ng of blood genomic DNA. The specimen sequenced was blood. The receptors come from a human donor who had recovered from COVID-19.

Many counts were recorded for this clonotype. This sequence joins TRBV30 and TRBJ1-5; 11 bases map to TRBD1. There are 17 residues in the CDR3. V gave up 2 bases and J gave up 1 base; unmatched junction bases: 7. CDR1 and CDR2 from the germline V gene are GTSNPN and SVGIG (reference sequence). CDR3 protein: CAWSSGQGVRSNQPQHF. CDR3 nucleotides: TGTGCCTGGAGTTCGGGACAGGGGGTTCGGAGCAATCAGCCCCAGCATTTT.

This clonotype was seen repeatedly, ten times or more. The chain employs TRBV18 and TRBJ2-1, with 8 bases that match TRBD1. V lost 3 bases and J lost 9; bases outside the gene matches: 19. CDR1 is KGHSH, CDR2 LQKENI, per germline. The CDR3 length is 18 residues. CDR3 in amino acids: CASSPYGQGSTLAPEQFF. In DNA form, the CDR3 reads TGTGCCAGCTCACCCTATGGACAGGGATCAACACTAGCTCCTGAGCAGTTCTTC.

This clonotype rates as medium-sized. The J gene is TRBJ2-7, the V gene TRBV6-6; TRBD2 matches at 12 bases. From germline, CDR1 is MNHNY and CDR2 SVGAGI (reference sequence). Germline trimming cut 4 bases from V and 1 base from J; bases unmatched to any gene: 2. This CDR3 has 15 amino acids. For the CDR3, the DNA is TGTGCCAGCAGTTCGACTAGCGGGGGATCCTACGAGCAGTACTTC. Encoded protein: CASSSTSGGSYEQYF.

There are many counts of this clonotype. The rearrangement links TRBV6-1 to TRBJ2-7; 8 bases are shared with TRBD1. Trimming took 3 bases from V and 6 from J; bases not matched to a gene: 7. Germline CDR1 reads MNHNS; CDR2 reads SASEGT. The CDR3 covers 14 residues. CDR3 sequence: CASSETWTGREQYF. The DNA of the CDR3 is TGTGCCAGCAGTGAGACCTGGACAGGGCGCGAGCAGTACTTC.

In this sample, this clonotype turned up once. This sequence joins TRBV6-5 and TRBJ2-5; TRBD1 or TRBD2 may be the D gene (5 bases each). This CDR3 comprises 15 residues. Germline CDR1 is MNHEY and CDR2 is SVGAGI. Trimming took 4 bases from V and 0 from J, leaving 12 bases between them. Here the CDR3 reads CASSSPGTYQETQYF. The CDR3 nucleotides read TGTGCCAGCAGTTCCCCCGGGACGTACCAAGAGACCCAGTACTTC.

Many counts were recorded for this clonotype. The DNA of the CDR3 is TGTGCCAGCAGTTACTCTTTTATGTTAAGGGCCCGATCAACGGAAGACGAGACCCAGTACTTC. Translated: CASSYSFMLRARSTEDETQYF. This chain joins TRBV6-6 and TRBJ2-5; D not resolved. V dropped 0 bases and J dropped 5 bases, with 31 bases sitting between them. This CDR3 is built from 21 residues. Germline V gene lookup returns CDR1 MNHNY and CDR2 SVGAGI (reference sequence).

In this sample, this clonotype turned up a few times. The chain links TRBV6-1 to TRBJ1-2, with a possible D match to TRBD1 (5 bases). Germline V CDR1 and CDR2: MNHNS, SASEGT. CDR3 length equals 14 residues. Trimming left V 6 bases short and J 0 bases short, with 11 bases between. The CDR3 here is CASRSQATNYGYTF. For the CDR3, the DNA is TGTGCCAGCAGATCACAGGCGACTAACTATGGCTACACCTTC.

The J gene is TRBJ2-5, the V gene TRBV11-1; 7 bases are shared with TRBD1. The CDR3 is made up of 15 amino acids. V gave up 1 base and J gave up 5 bases; unmatched junction bases: 7. Germline CDR1 reads SGHAT; CDR2 reads FQDESV (reference sequence). The CDR3 DNA reads TGTGCCAGCAGCTTAGATCAAGGGGGCCGTGAGACCCAGTACTTC. Encoded protein: CASSLDQGGRETQYF. Based on the CDR3 plus reference TRBV11-1 and TRBJ2-5, the full variable domain is EAEVAQSPRYKITEKSQAVAFWCDPISGHATLYWYRQILGQGPELLVQFQDESVVDDSQLPKDRFSAERLKGVDSTLKIQPAELGDSAMYLCASSLDQGGRETQYFGPGTRLLVL.

Within the sample, this clonotype is medium-sized (0.01 to 0.1%). This chain uses TRBV27 with TRBJ2-7, with D possibly called TRBD1 or TRBD2 (5 bases each). V lost 3 bases and J lost 4, with 10 bases in between. This CDR3 comprises 13 residues. In germline, CDR1 is MNHEY, CDR2 SMNVEV (reference sequence). Here the CDR3 DNA reads TGTGCCAGCAGTTTCCGGGACGGATACGAGCAGTACTTC. The encoded protein is CASSFRDGYEQYF.

This clonotype was observed a single time. This sequence joins TRBV11-1 and TRBJ1-5; D is ambiguous. Germline-derived CDR1 and CDR2 are SGHAT and FQDESV (reference sequence). This CDR3 region has 17 residues. The germline V and J ends were trimmed by 5 bases and 0 bases, with 17 bases remaining between them. The CDR3 loop is CASSTTFGGYSNQPQHF. In DNA form, the CDR3 reads TGTGCCAGCAGCACTACCTTCGGAGGATATAGCAATCAGCCCCAGCATTTT.

By share, this clonotype ranks as medium-sized. The chain joins TRBV5-4 to TRBJ2-3; TRBD1 agrees at 9 bases. V shed 5 bases and J 3 bases; nucleotides not matched to a gene: 7. The CDR3 is 15 residues long. CDR1 and CDR2 (germline): SGHNT, YYREEE (reference sequence). The chain's CDR3 is CASSSDRGETDTQYF. The CDR3 DNA follows: TGTGCCAGCAGTTCGGACAGGGGAGAGACAGATACGCAGTATTTT.

This clonotype was observed at least ten times. The chain employs TRBV6-5 and TRBJ1-2; TRBD1 matches 9 bases. V was pared by 11 bases and J by 6 bases, with 13 bases of the junction left unmatched. Germline CDR1 is MNHEY and CDR2 is SVGAGI. The length of the CDR3 is 14 residues. CDR3: CAASGQGYQDGYTF. CDR3 in DNA: TGTGCCGCGTCGGGACAGGGATACCAGGATGGCTACACCTTC.

In its sample, this clonotype ranks as medium-sized. J is TRBJ2-2 and V is TRBV27, with a possible D match to TRBD2 (5 bases). The CDR3 length is 15 residues. V was shortened by 3 bases and J by 3 bases, with 11 bases between the two germline ends. Germline CDR1 MNHEY, CDR2 SMNVEV (reference sequence). CDR3 in DNA: TGTGCCAGCAGTTTCGGACTGTTCGACACCGGGGAGCTGTTTTTT. Its translation is CASSFGLFDTGELFF.

This clonotype counts as medium-sized. CDR3 DNA sequence: TGTGCCAGCAGTTACTTGCGGGAAATGATAAAGACCCAGTACTTC. Translated, it gives CASSYLREMIKTQYF. The rearrangement joins TRBV6-5 to TRBJ2-5; maybe TRBD2 (6 bases). V was pared by 1 base and J by 6 bases, with 15 bases between. The germline V gene encodes CDR1 MNHEY and CDR2 SVGAGI. This CDR3 region has 15 residues.

The chain recombines TRBV20-1 with TRBJ2-1, with a tentative D call TRBD2 (5 bases). The V gene lost 0 bases and the J gene lost 1 base, with 10 bases spanning the gap. Germline assignment: CDR1 DFQATT and CDR2 SNEGSKA (reference sequence). The CDR3 has 15 residues. In DNA form, the CDR3 reads TGCAGTGCTAGAGAAGAGGGATGGTCCTACAATGAGCAGTTCTTC. Translation: CSAREEGWSYNEQFF.

The chain combines TRBV18 with TRBJ2-3, with a weak D call TRBD2 (7 bases). This CDR3 contains 16 residues. Germline lookup yields CDR1 KGHSH and CDR2 LQKENI. Trimming pared 2 bases from V and 0 bases from J, leaving 12 bases between. The CDR3 reads CASSPIRGASTDTQYF. The CDR3 bases are TGTGCCAGCTCACCAATTCGGGGGGCCAGCACAGATACGCAGTATTTT.

J is TRBJ2-5 and V is TRBV27; no definite D call. The CDR3 consists of 11 residues. Per the germline V gene, CDR1 is MNHEY and CDR2 is SMNVEV (reference sequence). Trimming shortened V by 6 bases and J by 6 bases, and 8 bases separated the two germline ends. The DNA of the CDR3 is TGTGCCAGCAGCTTAGTACAGACCCAGTACTTC. This encodes CASSLVQTQYF.

In its sample, this clonotype ranks as medium-sized. The chain recombines TRBV6-5 with TRBJ1-5, with 8 bases matching TRBD1. The V segment lost 5 bases and the J segment 2 bases; nucleotides outside the gene matches: 5. The CDR3 sequence is 15 residues long. Germline V gene sequence: CDR1 MNHEY, CDR2 SVGAGI. The CDR3 DNA reads TGTGCCAGCAGTCCCACAGGGGGTGGCAATCAGCCCCAGCATTTT. Amino acids: CASSPTGGGNQPQHF.

The V gene is TRBV5-1, the J gene TRBJ1-1, with unresolved D. V was shortened by 2 bases and J by 1 base, with 6 bases between the two germline ends. Germline V gene lookup returns CDR1 SGHRS and CDR2 YFSETQ. This CDR3 region has 13 residues. CDR3 loop: CASSFIGNTEAFF. In nucleotides, the CDR3 is TGCGCCAGCAGCTTTATTGGGAACACTGAAGCTTTCTTT.

This clonotype was seen repeatedly, ten times or more. CDR3 residues: CASSPGAGAATQYF. DNA of the CDR3: TGTGCCAGCTCACCAGGGGCGGGCGCAGCGACCCAGTACTTC. The V call is TRBV18, the J call TRBJ2-5; possibly TRBD1 or TRBD2 for D (5 bases each). The CDR3 has 14 residues. In germline, CDR1 is KGHSH, CDR2 LQKENI. V dropped 2 bases and J dropped 7 bases, with 14 bases sitting between them.

The chain is built from TRBV27 and TRBJ1-2; 9 bases agree with TRBD1. This CDR3 has 14 residues. V shed 6 bases, J shed 8 bases, and the junction held 10 bases outside the gene matches. Germline values: CDR1 MNHEY, CDR2 SMNVEV (reference sequence). The CDR3 loop is CASRPPQGAGGYTF. The CDR3 nucleotides are TGTGCCAGCAGACCACCACAGGGGGCAGGGGGCTACACCTTC.

This clonotype was counted a few times. The V gene is TRBV20-1, the J gene TRBJ2-3; D assignment may be TRBD1 or TRBD2 (6 bases each). This CDR3 spans 17 amino acids. The V gene's germline CDR1 is DFQATT and CDR2 SNEGSKA (reference sequence). V lost 3 bases and J lost 2, with 21 bases in between. CDR3 sequence reads: CSARGWGRERNTDTQYF. CDR3 in DNA: TGCAGTGCTAGGGGGTGGGGGCGGGAACGAAACACAGATACGCAGTATTTT.

This clonotype was seen many times. The chain uses TRBV6-6 and TRBJ2-1; D gene unclear. The CDR3 runs 12 residues. V lost 5 bases and J lost 10, with 12 bases in between. Looked up from germline, CDR1 is MNHNY and CDR2 is SVGAGI (reference sequence). CDR3 sequence: CASSPPGGEQFF. CDR3 coding DNA: TGTGCCAGCAGTCCCCCAGGTGGCGAGCAGTTCTTC.

This clonotype was counted ten times or more. V gene TRBV7-7 combines with J gene TRBJ2-7, with D hard to call. The CDR3 runs 13 residues. Trimming removed 0 bases at V and 3 bases at J, with 6 bases between. The germline V gene has CDR1 SSHAT and CDR2 FNYEAQ (reference sequence). CDR3 residues: CASSLAQDYEQYF. The CDR3 region has the DNA TGTGCCAGCAGCTTAGCTCAGGACTACGAGCAGTACTTC.

This clonotype turned up a few times. The chain employs TRBV19 and TRBJ1-1; 8 bases agree with TRBD1. CDR1 and CDR2 from the germline V gene are LNHDA and SQIVND (reference sequence). The CDR3 is 15 residues long. Trimming took 7 bases from V and 5 from J; bases not matched to a gene: 12. Here the CDR3 DNA reads TGTGCCAGTACCCTAAAAGGACAGGGTTTAACTGAAGCTTTCTTT. Translated, it gives CASTLKGQGLTEAFF. The full variable domain, with the rest looked up from reference TRBV19 and TRBJ1-1, is DGGITQSPKYLFRKEGQNVTLSCEQNLNHDAMYWYRQDPGQGLRLIYYSQIVNDFQKGDIAEGYSVSREKKESFPLTVTSAQKNPTAFYLCASTLKGQGLTEAFFGQGTRLTVV.

This chain uses TRBV19 with TRBJ2-5, with 8 bases that match TRBD1. CDR1 and CDR2 from the germline V gene are LNHDA and SQIVND (reference sequence). The CDR3 consists of 13 residues. J lost 4 bases, V lost 8 bases, and 6 bases had no gene match. The chain's CDR3 is CASRPGQVETQYF. The CDR3 DNA reads TGTGCCAGTCGTCCGGGACAGGTAGAGACCCAGTACTTC.

This clonotype was found a few times. The V gene is TRBV5-5, the J gene TRBJ2-7; tentatively, D is TRBD1 (6 bases). Trimming shortened V by 0 bases and J by 5 bases, and 12 bases separated the two germline ends. Germline V gives CDR1 SGHKS, CDR2 YYEKEE (reference sequence). CDR3 length: 14 residues. The CDR3: CASSLGGQINEQYF. Here the CDR3 DNA reads TGTGCCAGCAGCTTGGGAGGACAGATCAACGAGCAGTACTTC. The full variable domain, in which reference TRBV5-5 and TRBJ2-7 provide the parts outside the CDR3, is DAGVTQSPTHLIKTRGQQVTLRCSPISGHKSVSWYQQVLGQGPQFIFQYYEKEERGRGNFPDRFSARQFPNYSSELNVNALLLGDSALYLCASSLGGQINEQYFGPGTRLTVT.

In the case of this clonotype: A clone one base away is much larger, so this may be a read error. The rearrangement uses TRBV13 and TRBJ2-7; D unresolved. From germline, CDR1 is PRHDT and CDR2 FYEKMQ (reference sequence). The CDR3 covers 13 residues. The CDR3 region has the DNA TGTGTCAGCAGCTTAAGCCTCTCTGGCGAGCAGTACTTC. Translating gives CVSSLSLSGEQYF.

Many counts were recorded for this clonotype. The chain couples TRBV18 to TRBJ1-1; D perhaps matches TRBD1 (5 bases). V lost 8 bases, J lost 5 bases, and 15 bases lay in between. CDR3 size: 13 residues. Germline V gives CDR1 KGHSH, CDR2 LQKENI. Here the CDR3 reads CASGPSRGTEAFF. The DNA for the CDR3 is TGTGCCAGCGGACCCTCACGGGGGACTGAAGCTTTCTTT. Looking up the rest from reference TRBV18 and TRBJ1-1 gives the full variable domain: NAGVMQNPRHLVRRRGQEARLRCSPMKGHSHVYWYRQLPEEGLKFMVYLQKENIIDESGMPKERFSAEFPKEGPSILRIQQVVRGDSAAYFCASGPSRGTEAFFGQGTRLTVV.

This clonotype has ten or more counts. The V call is TRBV13, the J call TRBJ2-3, with D perhaps given as TRBD1 or TRBD2 (6 bases each). Germline CDR1 is PRHDT and CDR2 is FYEKMQ (reference sequence). Deletions cut 5 bases from V and 3 bases from J, with 15 bases between. The length of the CDR3 is 15 residues. The CDR3 loop reads CASSLARGVTDTQYF. CDR3 nucleotides: TGTGCCAGCAGCCTCGCTAGGGGGGTGACAGATACGCAGTATTTT.